This section outlines one T cell receptor (beta chain) sequence together with its context. This entry comes from a study of OX40 agonist ivuxolimab in advanced cancers. The overall study: Dose-escalation subjects each had hepatocellular carcinoma, melanoma, renal cell or head and neck cancer. Three partial responders included one hepatocellular carcinoma patient and two cutaneous melanoma patients.

Libraries were prepared by immunoSEQ multiplex PCR; TCRdb keeps only in-frame clonotypes and omits some of them. The sample records about 16,000 clones, roughly 81% being singletons. The receptor's source is an adult with an advanced solid tumor such as melanoma, head and neck, liver or kidney cancer. The sample was CD4+ or CD8+ T cells sorted from blood, taken in a trial of the OX40 agonist ivuxolimab.

CDR3 nucleotides: TGTGCCAGCGGCTCTACTACTTCTGGGGCCAACGTCCTGACTTTC. This gives the protein CASGSTTSGANVLTF. The chain has TRBV6-5 and TRBJ2-6; no firm D call. This CDR3 comprises 15 residues. Between the trimmed V and J ends, which lost 8 bases and 1 base, there was a span of 12 bases. The V gene's germline CDR1 is MNHEY and CDR2 SVGAGI.